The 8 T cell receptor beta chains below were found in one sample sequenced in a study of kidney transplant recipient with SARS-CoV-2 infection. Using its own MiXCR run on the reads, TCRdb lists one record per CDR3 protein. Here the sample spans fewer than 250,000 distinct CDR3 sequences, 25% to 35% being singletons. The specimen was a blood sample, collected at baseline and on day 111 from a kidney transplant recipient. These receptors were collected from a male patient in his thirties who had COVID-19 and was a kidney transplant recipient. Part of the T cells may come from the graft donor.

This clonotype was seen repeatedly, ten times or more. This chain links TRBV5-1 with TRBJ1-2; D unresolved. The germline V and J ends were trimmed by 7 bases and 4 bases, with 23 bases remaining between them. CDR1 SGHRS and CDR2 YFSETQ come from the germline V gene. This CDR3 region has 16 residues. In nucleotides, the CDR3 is TGCGCCAGCCTAGGCGGATCGGTTCGAAAGACCTATGGCTACACCTTC. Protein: CASLGGSVRKTYGYTF. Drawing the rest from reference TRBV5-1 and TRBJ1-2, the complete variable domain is KAGVTQTPRYLIKTRGQQVTLSCSPISGHRSVSWYQQTPGQGLQFLFEYFSETQRNKGNFPGRFSGRQFSNSRSEMNVSTLELGDSALYLCASLGGSVRKTYGYTFGSGTRLTVV.

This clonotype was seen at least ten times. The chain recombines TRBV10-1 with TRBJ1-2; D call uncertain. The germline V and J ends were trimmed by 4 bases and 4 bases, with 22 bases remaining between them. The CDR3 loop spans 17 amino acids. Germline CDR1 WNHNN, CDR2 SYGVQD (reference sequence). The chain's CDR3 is CASSVGLRSRKTYGYTF. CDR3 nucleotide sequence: TGCGCCAGCAGTGTTGGACTAAGATCGCGAAAGACCTATGGCTACACCTTC.

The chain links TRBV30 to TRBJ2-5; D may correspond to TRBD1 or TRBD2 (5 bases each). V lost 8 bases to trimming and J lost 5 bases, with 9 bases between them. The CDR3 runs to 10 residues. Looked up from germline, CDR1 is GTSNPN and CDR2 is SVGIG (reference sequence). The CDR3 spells CATGAETQYF. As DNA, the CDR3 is TGTGCCACCGGGGCCGAGACCCAGTACTTC.

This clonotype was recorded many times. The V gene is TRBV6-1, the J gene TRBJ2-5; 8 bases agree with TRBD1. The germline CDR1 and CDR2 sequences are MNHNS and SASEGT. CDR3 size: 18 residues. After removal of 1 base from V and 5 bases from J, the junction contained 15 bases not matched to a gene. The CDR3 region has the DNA TGTGCCAGCAGTGAAGAACGATTTTCGGCAGGGGGCACGGAGACCCAGTACTTC. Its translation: CASSEERFSAGGTETQYF.

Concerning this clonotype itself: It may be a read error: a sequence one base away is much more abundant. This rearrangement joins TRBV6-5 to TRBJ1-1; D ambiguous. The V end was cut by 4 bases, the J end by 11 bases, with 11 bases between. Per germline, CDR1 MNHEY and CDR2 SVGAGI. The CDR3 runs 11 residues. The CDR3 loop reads CASSSHVRAFF. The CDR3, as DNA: TGTGCCAGCAGTTCCCACGTTCGGGCTTTCTTT.

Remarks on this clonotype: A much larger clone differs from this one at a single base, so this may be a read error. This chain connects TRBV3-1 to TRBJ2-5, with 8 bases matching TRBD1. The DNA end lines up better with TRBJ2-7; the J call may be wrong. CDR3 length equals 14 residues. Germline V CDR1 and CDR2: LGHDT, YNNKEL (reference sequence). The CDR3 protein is CASSQGTGRYEQYF. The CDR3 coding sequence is TGTGCCAGCAGCCAAGGGACAGGGCGGTACGAGCAGTACTTC.

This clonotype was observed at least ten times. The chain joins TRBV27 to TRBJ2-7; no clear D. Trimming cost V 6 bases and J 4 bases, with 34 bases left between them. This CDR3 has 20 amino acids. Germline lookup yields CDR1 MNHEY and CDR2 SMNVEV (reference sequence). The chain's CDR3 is CASSPRGTLTHLPFYYEQYF. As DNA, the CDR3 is TGTGCCAGCAGCCCCCGCGGTACTCTAACCCATCTCCCTTTTTATTACGAGCAGTACTTC.

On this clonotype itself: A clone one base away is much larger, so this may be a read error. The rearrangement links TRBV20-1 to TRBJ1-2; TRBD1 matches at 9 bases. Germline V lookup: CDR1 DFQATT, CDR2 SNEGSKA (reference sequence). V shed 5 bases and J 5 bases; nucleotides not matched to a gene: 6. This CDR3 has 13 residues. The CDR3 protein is CSAEQDRGYGYTF. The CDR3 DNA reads TGCAGTGCTGAACAGGACAGGGGATATGGCTACACCTTC.